The 12 T cell receptor beta chains below all came from one sample that was sequenced in a study of T cell repertoires in cytomegalovirus infection. TCRdb re-derived calls from the reads in MiXCR, one entry per CDR3 protein. This table has some 300,000 distinct CDR3 sequences, about a tenth appearing once. The sample was PBMCs. All receptors come from a human donor in good health (CMV status not recorded). Some clones in this sample may be carry-over from other donors' samples.

On this clonotype: A much larger clonotype is one base distant, so this may be a read error. The V and J genes are TRBV20-1 and TRBJ1-5; TRBD1 aligns across 8 bases. Germline assignment: CDR1 DFQATT and CDR2 SNEGSKA (reference sequence). J lost 7 bases, V lost 4 bases, and 12 bases had no gene match. This CDR3 is 15 amino acids long. The CDR3 is CSAKERRTGKQPQHF. The CDR3 DNA is TGCAGTGCTAAGGAACGACGGACAGGGAAACAGCCCCAGCATTTT.

J is TRBJ2-5 and V is TRBV20-1; no firm D call. Trimming cost V 0 bases and J 4 bases, with 12 bases left between them. This CDR3 has 14 residues. The germline V gene has CDR1 DFQATT and CDR2 SNEGSKA (reference sequence). Here the CDR3 reads CSARDLVRRETQYF. CDR3 in DNA: TGCAGTGCTAGAGATCTCGTACGGAGAGAGACCCAGTACTTC.

This clonotype has ten or more counts. The gene calls are TRBV4-3 and TRBJ1-1; TRBD1 agrees at 7 bases. CDR1 LGHNA and CDR2 YSLEER come from the germline V gene. V shed 0 bases and J 4 bases; nucleotides not matched to a gene: 8. The CDR3 length is 16 residues. In nucleotides, the CDR3 is TGCGCCAGCAGCCAAGATCTCCAGGGGGTGAGCACTGAAGCTTTCTTT. This sequence encodes CASSQDLQGVSTEAFF.

This clonotype was recorded many times. The rearrangement uses TRBV10-2 and TRBJ1-1; D ambiguous. Trimming removed 2 bases from V and 3 bases from J, with 13 bases in between. The CDR3 is made up of 15 amino acids. Germline CDR1 WSHSY, CDR2 SAAADI. The CDR3 loop is CASSEPGKVDTEAFF. The CDR3 bases are TGCGCCAGCAGTGAGCCCGGGAAGGTAGACACTGAAGCTTTCTTT.

This clonotype was counted ten times or more. CDR3 in amino acids: CASSYYRVVPEAFF. CDR3 in DNA: TGTGCCAGCAGTTATTACAGGGTGGTTCCTGAAGCTTTCTTT. The rearrangement uses TRBV6-2 or TRBV6-3 and TRBJ1-1, with TRBD1 as a possible D gene (6 bases). The ends were cut back, 3 bases at V and 6 bases at J, with 14 bases in the middle. CDR1 and CDR2 from the germline V gene are MNHEY and SVGEGT. The CDR3 has 14 amino acids.

This clonotype was seen only a few times. This chain links TRBV18 with TRBJ1-2; D gene ambiguous. This CDR3 has 13 residues. V was pared by 4 bases and J by 4 bases, with 10 bases between. Germline values: CDR1 KGHSH, CDR2 LQKENI. The CDR3 sequence is CASSQSGIYGYTF. The CDR3 coding sequence is TGTGCCAGCTCACAATCAGGAATCTATGGCTACACCTTC.

Concerning this clonotype: Possible read error: a much larger clone is one base away. J is TRBJ2-1 and V is TRBV14, with D perhaps TRBD1 (5 bases). Germline V gene data show CDR1 as SGHDN and CDR2 as FVKESK. The CDR3 is 13 amino acids. Here the CDR3 reads CSSGCGFYNEQFF. CDR3 bases: TGTTCATCAGGGTGCGGTTTCTACAATGAGCAGTTCTTC.

This clonotype was seen at least ten times. The chain joins TRBV28 to TRBJ2-7; possible D gene TRBD2, 5 bases. The germline CDR1 and CDR2 sequences are MDHEN and SYDVKM. V gave up 3 bases and J gave up 0 bases, with 12 bases separating them. CDR3 length: 15 amino acids. The CDR3 sequence: CASSFDGRASYEQYV. CDR3 sequence (DNA): TGTGCCAGCAGTTTCGATGGGCGGGCCTCCTACGAGCAGTACGTC.

The table lists this clonotype with many counts. The chain couples TRBV5-1 to TRBJ1-1, with D possibly being TRBD1 (5 bases). V was cut by 1 base and J by 1 base, with 11 bases left in between. CDR3 length: 15 residues. Germline CDR1 and CDR2: SGHRS and YFSETQ. CDR3 sequence reads: CASSLKAGTNTEAFF. In DNA form, the CDR3 reads TGCGCCAGCAGCTTGAAGGCAGGGACGAACACTGAAGCTTTCTTT. The full variable domain, in which reference TRBV5-1 and TRBJ1-1 provide the parts outside the CDR3, is KAGVTQTPRYLIKTRGQQVTLSCSPISGHRSVSWYQQTPGQGLQFLFEYFSETQRNKGNFPGRFSGRQFSNSRSEMNVSTLELGDSALYLCASSLKAGTNTEAFFGQGTRLTVV.

The chain employs TRBV29-1 and TRBJ1-1; TRBD1 might be the D (6 bases). V was shortened by 2 bases and J by 3 bases, with 10 bases between the two germline ends. This CDR3 comprises 13 residues. CDR1 and CDR2 from the germline V gene are SQVTM and ANQGSEA. The CDR3 region is CSVETAGDTEAFF. CDR3 sequence (DNA): TGCAGCGTTGAAACGGCAGGGGACACTGAAGCTTTCTTT.

This clonotype turned up a few times. V and J are TRBV20-1 and TRBJ2-2; possibly TRBD1 for D (5 bases). Germline V gene lookup returns CDR1 DFQATT and CDR2 SNEGSKA (reference sequence). CDR3 size: 13 residues. Trimming cost V 7 bases and J 4 bases, with 13 bases left between them. In nucleotides, the CDR3 is TGCAGTGTCATGCAGGGTGGCACCGGGGAGCTGTTTTTT. It encodes CSVMQGGTGELFF.

This clonotype was recorded many times. V usage is TRBV6-1 and J usage is TRBJ2-7; a weak D match, TRBD2 (6 bases). CDR3 length equals 14 residues. Germline lookup yields CDR1 MNHNS and CDR2 SASEGT. V lost 7 bases and J lost 2, with 15 bases in between. CDR3 protein: CASIRDGGTYEQYV. Written as DNA, the CDR3 is TGTGCCAGCATTCGGGACGGGGGAACCTACGAGCAGTACGTC.